This entry lists 10 T cell receptor beta chains sequenced from one sample in a study of glioma-infiltrating T cells after dendritic cell vaccination. Using immunoSEQ multiplex PCR, the repertoire was profiled, and TCRdb retains in-frame clones only, with some absent. The sample has some 38,000 clones; 82% are singletons. The sample was blood, taken before dendritic cell vaccination. The receptors originated from a human donor with glioblastoma.

The V call is TRBV15, the J call TRBJ1-5; 11 bases line up with TRBD1. V was pared by 1 base and J by 4 bases, with 6 bases of the junction left unmatched. This CDR3 has 17 residues. In germline, CDR1 is LNHNV, CDR2 YYDKDF (reference sequence). This CDR3 reads CATSRGDRGIGNQPQHF. CDR3 nucleotides: TGTGCCACCAGCAGAGGGGACAGGGGGATAGGAAATCAGCCCCAGCATTTT.

The chain joins TRBV9 to TRBJ1-6, with a tentative D call TRBD1 (6 bases). The CDR3 consists of 16 residues. From germline, CDR1 is SGDLS and CDR2 YYNGEE. Trimming removed 3 bases at V and 3 bases at J, with 13 bases between. The CDR3 region has the DNA TGTGCCAGCAGCGAGGACAGTTACGTCTATAATTCACCCCTCCACTTT. This codes for CASSEDSYVYNSPLHF.

The chain joins TRBV18 to TRBJ2-7; D is perhaps TRBD2 (6 bases). Germline V gene data show CDR1 as KGHSH and CDR2 as LQKENI. The CDR3 is 16 amino acids. Trimming removed 2 bases at V and 1 base at J, with 15 bases between. CDR3 amino acids: CASSPSGGALSYEQYF. The CDR3 DNA reads as TGTGCCAGCTCACCATCCGGCGGGGCCTTGTCCTACGAGCAGTACTTC.

The rearrangement uses TRBV5-1 and TRBJ2-3; TRBD1 matches at 10 bases. Germline CDR1 reads SGHRS; CDR2 reads YFSETQ. The junction had 8 bases not matched to a gene; V was cut back by 6 bases and J by 7 bases. The CDR3 sequence is 14 residues long. The CDR3 region has the DNA TGCGCCAGCATCCCGGGACAGGGGAGAAATACGCAGTATTTT. Residues: CASIPGQGRNTQYF.

This clone was detected only a few times. The chain uses TRBV29-1 and TRBJ2-5; D possibly corresponds to TRBD1 (5 bases). In germline, CDR1 is SQVTM, CDR2 ANQGSEA. The V and J ends lost 0 bases and 2 bases respectively, with 13 bases between them. The CDR3 contains 15 residues. The CDR3: CSVEEGWGSQETQYF. CDR3 coding DNA: TGCAGCGTTGAAGAAGGGTGGGGCAGTCAAGAGACCCAGTACTTC.

The V gene is TRBV28, the J gene TRBJ1-6; 11 bases match TRBD1. The CDR3 consists of 17 residues. With V trimmed by 3 bases and J by 10 bases, 11 bases remained unmatched. Germline CDR1 MDHEN, CDR2 SYDVKM. The CDR3 sequence: CASSLLPGTGGRSPLHF. The CDR3 DNA sequence: TGTGCCAGCAGTTTGTTGCCTGGGACAGGGGGTCGATCACCCCTCCACTTT.

This chain connects TRBV11-1 to TRBJ2-2, with 9 bases lining up with TRBD1. CDR3 size: 17 residues. V lost 5 bases to trimming and J lost 0 bases; unmatched junction nucleotides: 7. Germline V gene data show CDR1 as SGHAT and CDR2 as FQDESV (reference sequence). The CDR3 DNA sequence: TGTGCCAGCAGCCATAAACGGACAGGGGCGAACACCGGGGAGCTGTTTTTT. Encoded protein: CASSHKRTGANTGELFF.

A note on this clone: Other nucleotide sequences from this sample produce the same CDR3. This chain uses TRBV30 with TRBJ1-6, with 7 bases fitting TRBD1. The CDR3 has 14 residues. Losses at the gene ends were 3 bases for V and 7 bases for J; bases not matched to a gene: 6. Germline lookup yields CDR1 GTSNPN and CDR2 SVGIG (reference sequence). The CDR3 DNA reads as TGTGCCTGGAGGGCGGGACAGTCAAATTCACCCCTCCACTTT. Residues: CAWRAGQSNSPLHF.

The chain combines TRBV11-3 with TRBJ2-5; the D gene is possibly TRBD2 (5 bases). Germline V lookup: CDR1 SGHNT, CDR2 YENEEA. The CDR3 covers 16 residues. The V end lost 6 bases, the J end lost 5 bases, and 22 bases lay between the germline ends. CDR3 in DNA: TGTGCCAGCAGATCTTACGGCGAGGGATTGCTGGAGACCCAGTACTTC. This codes for CASRSYGEGLLETQYF.

The chain has TRBV11-1 and TRBJ2-3, with D tentatively TRBD2 (6 bases). The CDR3 is 13 residues long. CDR1 SGHAT and CDR2 FQDESV come from the germline V gene (reference sequence). Trimming stripped 5 bases from V and 5 bases from J, with 11 bases between. In DNA, the CDR3 is TGTGCCAGCAGCCCTTGGGGAGGAGATACGCAGTATTTT. Its protein is CASSPWGGDTQYF.